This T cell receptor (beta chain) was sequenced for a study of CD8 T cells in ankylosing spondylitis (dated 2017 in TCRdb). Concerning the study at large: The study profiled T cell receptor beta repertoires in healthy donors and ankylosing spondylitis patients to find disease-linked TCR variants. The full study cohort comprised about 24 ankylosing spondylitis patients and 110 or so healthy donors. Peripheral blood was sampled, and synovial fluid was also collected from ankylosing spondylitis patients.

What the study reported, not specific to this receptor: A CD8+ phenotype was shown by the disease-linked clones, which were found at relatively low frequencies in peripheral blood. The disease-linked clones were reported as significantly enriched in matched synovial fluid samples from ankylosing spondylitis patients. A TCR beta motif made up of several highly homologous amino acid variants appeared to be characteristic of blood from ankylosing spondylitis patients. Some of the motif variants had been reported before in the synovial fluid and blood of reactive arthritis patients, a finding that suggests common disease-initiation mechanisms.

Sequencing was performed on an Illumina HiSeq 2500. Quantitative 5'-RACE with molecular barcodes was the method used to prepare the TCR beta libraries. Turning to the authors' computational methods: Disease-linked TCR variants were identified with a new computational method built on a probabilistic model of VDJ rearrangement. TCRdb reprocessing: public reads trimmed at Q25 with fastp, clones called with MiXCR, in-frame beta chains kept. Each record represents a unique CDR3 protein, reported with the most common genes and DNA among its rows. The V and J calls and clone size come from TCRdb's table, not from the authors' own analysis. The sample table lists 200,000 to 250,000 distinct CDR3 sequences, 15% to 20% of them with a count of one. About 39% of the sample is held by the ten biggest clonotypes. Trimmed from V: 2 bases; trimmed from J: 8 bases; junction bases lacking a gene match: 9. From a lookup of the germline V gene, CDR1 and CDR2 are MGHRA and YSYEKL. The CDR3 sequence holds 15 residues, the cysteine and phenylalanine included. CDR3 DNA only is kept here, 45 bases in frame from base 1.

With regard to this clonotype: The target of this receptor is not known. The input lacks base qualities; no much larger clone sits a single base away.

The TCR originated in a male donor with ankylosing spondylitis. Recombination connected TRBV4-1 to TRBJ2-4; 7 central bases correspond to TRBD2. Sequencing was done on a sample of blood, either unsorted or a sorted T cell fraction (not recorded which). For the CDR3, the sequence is CASSQRIAGLDIQYF. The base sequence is TGCGCCAGCAGCCAAAGAATAGCGGGTTTAGACATTCAGTACTTC.